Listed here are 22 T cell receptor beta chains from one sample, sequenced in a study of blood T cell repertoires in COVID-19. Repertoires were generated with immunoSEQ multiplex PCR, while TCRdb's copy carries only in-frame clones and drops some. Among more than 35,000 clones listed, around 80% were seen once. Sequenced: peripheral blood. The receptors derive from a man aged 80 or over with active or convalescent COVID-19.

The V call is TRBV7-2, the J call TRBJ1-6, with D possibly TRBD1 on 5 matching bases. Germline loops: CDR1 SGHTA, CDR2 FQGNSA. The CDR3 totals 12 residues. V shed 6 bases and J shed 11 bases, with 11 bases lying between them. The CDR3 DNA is TGTGCCAGCAGACCGCAGGGTGCACCCCTCCACTTT. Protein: CASRPQGAPLHF. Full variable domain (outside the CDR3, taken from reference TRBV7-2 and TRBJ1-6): GAGVSQSPSNKVTEKGKDVELRCDPISGHTALYWYRQSLGQGLEFLIYFQGNSAPDKSGLPSDRFSAERTGGSVSTLTIQRTQQEDSAVYLCASRPQGAPLHFGNGTRLTVT.

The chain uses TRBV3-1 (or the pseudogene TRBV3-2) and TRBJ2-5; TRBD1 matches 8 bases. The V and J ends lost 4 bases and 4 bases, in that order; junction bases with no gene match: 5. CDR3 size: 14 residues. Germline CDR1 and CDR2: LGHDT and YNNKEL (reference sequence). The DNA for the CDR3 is TGTGCCAGCAGCCCGAGGACAGGGAGAGAGACCCAGTACTTC. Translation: CASSPRTGRETQYF.

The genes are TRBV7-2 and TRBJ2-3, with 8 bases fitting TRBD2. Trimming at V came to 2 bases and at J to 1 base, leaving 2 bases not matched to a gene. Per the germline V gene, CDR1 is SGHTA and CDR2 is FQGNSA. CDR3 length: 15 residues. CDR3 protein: CASSLTGGGTDTQYF. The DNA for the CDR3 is TGTGCCAGCAGCTTAACCGGGGGGGGCACAGATACGCAGTATTTT. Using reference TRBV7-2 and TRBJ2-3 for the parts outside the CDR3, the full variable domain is GAGVSQSPSNKVTEKGKDVELRCDPISGHTALYWYRQSLGQGLEFLIYFQGNSAPDKSGLPSDRFSAERTGGSVSTLTIQRTQQEDSAVYLCASSLTGGGTDTQYFGPGTRLTVL.

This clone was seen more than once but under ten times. The DNA of the CDR3 is TGTGCCTGGAGTGTAACGGGGGGCACTGAAGCTTTCTTT. It translates to CAWSVTGGTEAFF. The chain carries TRBV30 and TRBJ1-1, with D possibly TRBD1 on 5 matching bases. This CDR3 comprises 13 residues. In germline, CDR1 is GTSNPN, CDR2 SVGIG (reference sequence). V was trimmed by 0 bases and J by 4 bases, leaving 9 bases between them.

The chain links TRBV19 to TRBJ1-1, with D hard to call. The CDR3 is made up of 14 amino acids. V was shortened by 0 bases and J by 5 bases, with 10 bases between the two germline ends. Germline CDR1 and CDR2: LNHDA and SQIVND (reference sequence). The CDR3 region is CASSIETGETEAFF. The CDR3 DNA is TGTGCCAGTAGTATAGAAACGGGAGAGACTGAAGCTTTCTTT.

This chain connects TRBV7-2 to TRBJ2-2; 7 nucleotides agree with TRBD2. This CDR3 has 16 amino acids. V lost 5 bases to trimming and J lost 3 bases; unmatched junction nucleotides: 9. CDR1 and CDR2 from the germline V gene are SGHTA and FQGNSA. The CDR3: CASSTRLGLDTGELFF. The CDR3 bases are TGTGCCAGCAGCACCCGATTAGGACTAGACACCGGGGAGCTGTTTTTT.

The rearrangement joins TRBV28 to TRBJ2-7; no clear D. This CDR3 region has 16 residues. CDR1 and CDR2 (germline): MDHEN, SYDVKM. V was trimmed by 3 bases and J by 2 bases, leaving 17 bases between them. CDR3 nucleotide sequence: TGTGCCAGCAGTTTGGGCCAAGGCCCTCTTACCTACGAGCAGTACTTC. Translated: CASSLGQGPLTYEQYF.

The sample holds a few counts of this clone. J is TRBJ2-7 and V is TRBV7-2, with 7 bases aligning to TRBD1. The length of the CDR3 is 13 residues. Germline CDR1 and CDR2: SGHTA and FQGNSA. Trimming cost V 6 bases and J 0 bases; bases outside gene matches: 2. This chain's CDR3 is CASRTGVSYEQYF. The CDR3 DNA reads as TGTGCCAGCAGAACAGGGGTCTCCTACGAGCAGTACTTC.

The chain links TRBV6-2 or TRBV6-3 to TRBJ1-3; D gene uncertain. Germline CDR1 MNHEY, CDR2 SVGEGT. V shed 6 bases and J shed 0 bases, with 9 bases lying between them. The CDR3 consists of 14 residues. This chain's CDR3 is CASSGLASGNTIYF. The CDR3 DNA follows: TGTGCCAGCAGCGGGCTGGCCTCTGGAAACACCATATATTTT.

The CDR3 sequence: CSVAGGGLLSYNEQFF. The CDR3 DNA follows: TGCAGCGTCGCAGGCGGGGGGCTACTCTCCTACAATGAGCAGTTCTTC. This chain links TRBV29-1 with TRBJ2-1; 8 bases line up with TRBD2. This CDR3 contains 16 residues. Trimming cost V 6 bases and J 0 bases; bases outside gene matches: 10. Per the germline V gene, CDR1 is SQVTM and CDR2 is ANQGSEA.

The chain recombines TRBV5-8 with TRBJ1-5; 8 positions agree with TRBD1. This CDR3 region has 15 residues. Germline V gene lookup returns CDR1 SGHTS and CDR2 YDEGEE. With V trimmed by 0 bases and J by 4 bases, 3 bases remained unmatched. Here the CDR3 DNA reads TGTGCCAGCAGCTTGGGGGACAGGCAGAATCAGCCCCAGCATTTT. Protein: CASSLGDRQNQPQHF.

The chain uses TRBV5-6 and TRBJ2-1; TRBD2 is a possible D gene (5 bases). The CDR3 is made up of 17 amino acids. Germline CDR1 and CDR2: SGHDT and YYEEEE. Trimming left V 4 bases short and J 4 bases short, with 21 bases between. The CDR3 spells CASSPAPSGGGYNEQFF. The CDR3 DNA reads TGTGCCAGCAGCCCGGCCCCCAGCGGAGGTGGATACAATGAGCAGTTCTTC.

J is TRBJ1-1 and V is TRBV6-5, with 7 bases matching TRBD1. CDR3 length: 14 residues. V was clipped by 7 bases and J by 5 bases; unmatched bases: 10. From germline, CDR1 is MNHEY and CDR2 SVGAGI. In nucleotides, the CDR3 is TGTGCCAGCACCCCGGGGACAGCTGGGACTGAAGCTTTCTTT. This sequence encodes CASTPGTAGTEAFF.

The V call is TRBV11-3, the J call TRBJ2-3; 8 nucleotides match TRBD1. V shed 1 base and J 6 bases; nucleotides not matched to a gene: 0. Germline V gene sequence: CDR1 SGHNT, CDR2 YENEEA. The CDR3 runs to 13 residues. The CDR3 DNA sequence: TGTGCCAGCAGCTTAGGACAGGGGGATACGCAGTATTTT. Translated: CASSLGQGDTQYF.

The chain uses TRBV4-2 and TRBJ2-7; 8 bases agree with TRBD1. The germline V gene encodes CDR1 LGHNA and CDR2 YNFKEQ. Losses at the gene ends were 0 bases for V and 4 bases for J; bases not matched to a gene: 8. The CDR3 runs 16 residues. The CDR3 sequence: CASSQEGRQGRYEQYF. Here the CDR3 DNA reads TGTGCCAGCAGCCAAGAAGGGAGACAGGGGAGGTACGAGCAGTACTTC.

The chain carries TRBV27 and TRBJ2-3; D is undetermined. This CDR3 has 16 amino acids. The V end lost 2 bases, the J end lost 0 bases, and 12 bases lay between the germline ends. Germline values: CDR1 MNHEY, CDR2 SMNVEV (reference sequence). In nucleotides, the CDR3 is TGTGCCAGCAGTTTAATTCCCCCCCCTAGCACAGATACGCAGTATTTT. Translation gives CASSLIPPPSTDTQYF.

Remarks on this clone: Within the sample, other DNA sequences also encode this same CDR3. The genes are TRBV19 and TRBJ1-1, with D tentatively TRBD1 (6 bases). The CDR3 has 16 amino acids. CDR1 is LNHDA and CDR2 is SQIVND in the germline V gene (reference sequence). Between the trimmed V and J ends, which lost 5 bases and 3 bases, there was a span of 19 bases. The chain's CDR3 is CASSGTGGHKDTEAFF. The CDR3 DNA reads TGTGCCAGTAGTGGCACTGGGGGCCATAAGGACACTGAAGCTTTCTTT.

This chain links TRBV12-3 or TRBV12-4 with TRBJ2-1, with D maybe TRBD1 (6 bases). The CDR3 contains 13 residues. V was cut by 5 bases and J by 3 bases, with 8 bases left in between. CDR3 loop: CASSPQGYNEQFF. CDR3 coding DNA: TGTGCCAGCAGTCCACAGGGCTACAATGAGCAGTTCTTC.

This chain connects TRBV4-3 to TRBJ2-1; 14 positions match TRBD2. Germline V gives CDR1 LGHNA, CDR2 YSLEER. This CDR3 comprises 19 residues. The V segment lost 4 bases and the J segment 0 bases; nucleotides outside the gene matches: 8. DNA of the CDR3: TGCGCCAGCAGCCCACGGACTAGCGGGGGGCCGAGCTCCTACAATGAGCAGTTCTTC. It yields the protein CASSPRTSGGPSSYNEQFF.

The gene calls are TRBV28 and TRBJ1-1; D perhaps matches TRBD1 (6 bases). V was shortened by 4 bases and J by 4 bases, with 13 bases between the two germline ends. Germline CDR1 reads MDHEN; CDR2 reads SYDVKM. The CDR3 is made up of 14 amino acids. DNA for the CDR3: TGTGCCAGCAGTTCCTCAGGGGCGAGCACTGAAGCTTTCTTT. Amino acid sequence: CASSSSGASTEAFF.

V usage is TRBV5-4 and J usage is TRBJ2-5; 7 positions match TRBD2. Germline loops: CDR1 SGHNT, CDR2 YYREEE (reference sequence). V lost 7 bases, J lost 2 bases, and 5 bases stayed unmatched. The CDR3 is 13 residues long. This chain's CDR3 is CASGGGYQETQYF. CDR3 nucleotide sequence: TGTGCCAGCGGGGGAGGGTATCAAGAGACCCAGTACTTC.

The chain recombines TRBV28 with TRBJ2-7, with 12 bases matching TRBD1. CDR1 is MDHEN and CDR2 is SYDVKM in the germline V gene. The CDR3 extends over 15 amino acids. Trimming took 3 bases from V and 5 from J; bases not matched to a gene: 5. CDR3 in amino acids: CASSLGGTGGDEQYF. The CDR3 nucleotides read TGTGCCAGCAGTTTGGGTGGGACAGGGGGCGACGAGCAGTACTTC. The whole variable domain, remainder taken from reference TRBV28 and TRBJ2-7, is DVKVTQSSRYLVKRTGEKVFLECVQDMDHENMFWYRQDPGLGLRLIYFSYDVKMKEKGDIPEGYSVSREKKERFSLILESASTNQTSMYLCASSLGGTGGDEQYFGPGTRLTVT.